This TCR beta chain stems from a study of blood T cells in healthy people across ages. Regarding the study as a whole: Both higher diversity and more naive CD4+ cells marked long-lived donors when set against aged donors. Per-million-T-cell TCR beta diversity fell roughly linearly with age.

Details on this clonotype: As yet, its antigen is unknown.

The CDR3 runs 14 residues. The V and J ends lost 5 bases and 7 bases, in that order; junction bases with no gene match: 10. The germline V gene encodes CDR1 MNHEY and CDR2 SVGAGI. A sample-barcoded 5' primer and a J-beta primer mix were used in a second PCR of about 7 to 11 cycles. Tagging of each cDNA molecule was performed by a template-switch adaptor with 12 random nucleotides. MiXCR was run by TCRdb on the 5' RACE reads, yielding one entry per CDR3 protein. This sample has hundreds of thousands of distinct CDR3 sequences, with 58% found just once. Sequencing used blood. The rearrangement joins TRBV6-5 to TRBJ1-2; TRBD1 agrees at 7 bases. The receptor was derived from a man between 60 and 75 years old in good health. The CDR3 here is CASSPITGAVGYTF. The CDR3 nucleotides read TGTGCCAGCAGTCCCATTACAGGGGCTGTTGGCTACACCTTC.